The 24 T cell receptor beta chains in this list originate from one sample, sequenced in a study of T cell responses to AZD1222 COVID-19 vaccine. Sequenced by immunoSEQ multiplex PCR; TCRdb stores in-frame clones only, minus some. The sample consists of over 150,000 clones, approximately 95% of them appearing once. Material: peripheral blood, obtained 28 days after the second AZD1222 dose. Receptors were obtained from an adult who received the AZD1222 COVID-19 vaccine.

The rearrangement uses TRBV19 and TRBJ2-1; D gene ambiguous. V lost 3 bases and J 10 bases, leaving 13 bases between the germline ends. CDR1 is LNHDA, CDR2 SQIVND, per germline (reference sequence). The CDR3 loop spans 13 amino acids. As DNA, the CDR3 is TGTGCCAGTAGTATTCCCGATCGTCGAGAGCAGTTCTTC. Amino acids: CASSIPDRREQFF.

The chain recombines TRBV27 with TRBJ2-5; D not certain. The V and J ends lost 5 bases and 7 bases respectively, with 8 bases between them. CDR1 is MNHEY and CDR2 is SMNVEV in the germline V gene (reference sequence). There are 11 residues in the CDR3. CDR3 coding DNA: TGTGCCAGCAGTGACTGGGGGACCCAGTACTTC. As protein: CASSDWGTQYF.

V gene TRBV9 combines with J gene TRBJ2-2; the D is unclear. This CDR3 region has 14 residues. Germline CDR1 SGDLS, CDR2 YYNGEE. V was cut by 3 bases and J by 7 bases, with 13 bases left in between. The CDR3 DNA follows: TGTGCCAGCAGCGGCCGTAATAGTAACGGGGAGCTGTTTTTT. Residues: CASSGRNSNGELFF. Using reference TRBV9 and TRBJ2-2 for the parts outside the CDR3, the full variable domain is DSGVTQTPKHLITATGQRVTLRCSPRSGDLSVYWYQQSLDQGLQFLIQYYNGEERAKGNILERFSAQQFPDLHSELNLSSLELGDSALYFCASSGRNSNGELFFGEGSRLTVL.

The chain recombines TRBV7-8 with TRBJ2-1; the D is unclear. The CDR3 loop spans 12 amino acids. Per germline, CDR1 SGHVS and CDR2 FQNEAQ. V was clipped by 5 bases and J by 9 bases, with 11 bases between them. The CDR3 nucleotides are TGTGCCAGCAGCCCAAGTCTGGGTGAGCAGTTCTTC. The encoded protein is CASSPSLGEQFF.

The V gene is TRBV19, the J gene TRBJ1-6; 11 bases are shared with TRBD1. V lost 6 bases and J lost 13; bases outside the gene matches: 5. The CDR3 has 13 amino acids. The V gene's germline CDR1 is LNHDA and CDR2 SQIVND (reference sequence). CDR3 coding DNA: TGTGCCAGTAGAGGACAGGGGGCGCTTCCCCTCCACTTT. Translating it yields CASRGQGALPLHF.

The CDR3 DNA reads as TGCGCCAGCAGTGAGTCCAGGACAGCAGGTCGGGGCGAGCAGTACTTC. Translating gives CASSESRTAGRGEQYF. The chain recombines TRBV10-2 with TRBJ2-7; D is possibly TRBD1 (6 bases). In germline, CDR1 is WSHSY, CDR2 SAAADI. This CDR3 is 16 amino acids long. V lost 0 bases to trimming and J lost 6 bases, with 18 bases between them.

V and J are TRBV20-1 and TRBJ1-2; no firm D call. From germline, CDR1 is DFQATT and CDR2 SNEGSKA (reference sequence). V was trimmed by 6 bases and J by 2 bases, leaving 4 bases between them. CDR3 length: 10 amino acids. CDR3 residues: CSAVNYGYTF. The CDR3 DNA follows: TGCAGTGCCGTGAACTATGGCTACACCTTC.

This clone was detected a few times. The chain links TRBV7-3 to TRBJ1-6; no clear D gene. CDR3 size: 14 residues. Trimming stripped 0 bases from V and 7 bases from J, with 7 bases between. CDR1 SGHTA and CDR2 FQGTGA come from the germline V gene. CDR3 sequence (DNA): TGTGCCAGCAGCTTAACCGCGGGCAATTCACCCCTCCACTTT. It is translated as CASSLTAGNSPLHF.

V and J are TRBV5-5 and TRBJ1-1; D unresolved. V lost 1 base to trimming and J lost 6 bases, with 13 bases between them. The germline CDR1 and CDR2 sequences are SGHKS and YYEKEE (reference sequence). The CDR3 contains 14 residues. CDR3 sequence (DNA): TGTGCCAGCAGCTTGCTTATCTCGGGCGCTGAAGCTTTCTTT. Translating gives CASSLLISGAEAFF.

J is TRBJ1-2 and V is TRBV18, with D tentatively TRBD1 (6 bases). The CDR3 is 15 amino acids. The germline V gene has CDR1 KGHSH and CDR2 LQKENI. The ends were cut back, 1 base at V and 4 bases at J, with 13 bases in the middle. In nucleotides, the CDR3 is TGTGCCAGCTCACCACGAGGGGACAAGGGCTATGGCTACACCTTC. Residues: CASSPRGDKGYGYTF.

As to this clone: This specimen includes other DNA sequences encoding the same CDR3. The chain is built from TRBV12-3 or TRBV12-4 and TRBJ1-1, with TRBD1 as a possible D gene (6 bases). V was pared by 5 bases and J by 6 bases, with 10 bases between. The CDR3 runs to 12 residues. The CDR3 nucleotides read TGTGCCAGCAGTCTAGGGGGGGCTGAAGCTTTCTTT. Its protein is CASSLGGAEAFF.

The V call is TRBV12-3 or TRBV12-4, the J call TRBJ1-2, with D unclear. This CDR3 spans 12 amino acids. V was clipped by 6 bases and J by 4 bases, with 9 bases between them. CDR3 amino acids: CASRSGPYGYTF. The CDR3 DNA sequence: TGTGCCAGCAGATCAGGACCCTATGGCTACACCTTC.

Concerning this clone: Other DNA sequences in this sample translate to the same CDR3. This chain joins TRBV7-2 and TRBJ1-5; D may be TRBD1 (5 bases). The germline CDR1 and CDR2 sequences are SGHTA and FQGNSA. V lost 3 bases and J 6 bases, leaving 12 bases between the germline ends. The CDR3 has 14 residues. The CDR3 nucleotides are TGTGCCAGCAGCTTTCTCCAGGGAGGTCAGCCCCAGCATTTT. Translating gives CASSFLQGGQPQHF. Full variable domain (outside the CDR3, taken from reference TRBV7-2 and TRBJ1-5): GAGVSQSPSNKVTEKGKDVELRCDPISGHTALYWYRQSLGQGLEFLIYFQGNSAPDKSGLPSDRFSAERTGGSVSTLTIQRTQQEDSAVYLCASSFLQGGQPQHFGDGTRLSIL.

The genes are TRBV12-3 or TRBV12-4 and TRBJ2-2; TRBD1 is a possible D gene (6 bases). CDR3 length equals 13 residues. The germline V and J ends were trimmed by 3 bases and 7 bases, with 9 bases remaining between them. The CDR3 sequence: CASSFEGGGELFF. CDR3 coding DNA: TGTGCCAGCAGTTTTGAAGGGGGCGGGGAGCTGTTTTTT.

The chain joins TRBV11-2 to TRBJ2-2; D is possibly TRBD1 (5 bases). Trimming took off 5 bases at V and 6 bases at J, with 13 bases between the two ends. This CDR3 region has 14 residues. CDR1 is SGHAT and CDR2 is FQNNGV in the germline V gene. CDR3 loop: CASSPDSYAGELFF. The CDR3 bases are TGTGCCAGCAGCCCCGACAGTTACGCCGGGGAGCTGTTTTTT.

This clone was found a few times. This chain links TRBV28 with TRBJ1-2; D is possibly TRBD1 (5 bases). The length of the CDR3 is 12 residues. The V end lost 6 bases, the J end lost 8 bases, and 13 bases lay between the germline ends. Per the germline V gene, CDR1 is MDHEN and CDR2 is SYDVKM. The CDR3 spells CASSLTGFGYTF. DNA for the CDR3: TGTGCCAGCAGCCTAACAGGCTTCGGCTACACCTTC.

In DNA, the CDR3 is TGTGCAAGTCGCTTAGAGTCCCGACAGGGGGCGCCTTCACCCCTCCACTTT. Translation gives CASRLESRQGAPSPLHF. This chain uses TRBV12-2 with TRBJ1-6; the table's D call, TRBD1, was not checked against the DNA. TRBV12-2 is labeled a pseudogene. CDR3 length: 17 residues.

This chain links TRBV24-1 with TRBJ2-1; TRBD2 agrees at 9 bases. This CDR3 has 16 amino acids. Germline loops: CDR1 KGHDR, CDR2 SFDVKD. V was clipped by 0 bases and J by 6 bases; unmatched bases: 5. DNA for the CDR3: TGTGCCACCAGTGATTTGAGGAGCGGGGGGACCAATGAGCAGTTCTTC. The encoded protein is CATSDLRSGGTNEQFF.

Written as DNA, the CDR3 is TGTGCCAGCAGCTTGTGGGGGAGCAATCAGCCCCAGCATTTT. Its protein product is CASSLWGSNQPQHF. The chain joins TRBV5-5 to TRBJ1-5; D possibly corresponds to TRBD1 (5 bases). The CDR3 sequence is 14 residues long. Germline V gives CDR1 SGHKS, CDR2 YYEKEE (reference sequence). Trimming left V 1 base short and J 1 base short, with 6 bases between.

The chain is built from TRBV29-1 and TRBJ1-1, with D hard to call. Looked up from germline, CDR1 is SQVTM and CDR2 is ANQGSEA. The V end lost 2 bases, the J end lost 4 bases, and 8 bases lay between the germline ends. This CDR3 contains 12 residues. CDR3 region: CSVESGGTEAFF. In DNA, the CDR3 is TGCAGCGTTGAATCGGGCGGCACTGAAGCTTTCTTT.

J is TRBJ1-2 and V is TRBV6-1; 9 bases agree with TRBD1. The CDR3 has 16 residues. CDR1 is MNHNS and CDR2 is SASEGT in the germline V gene. The junction had 9 bases not matched to a gene; V was cut back by 3 bases and J by 4 bases. CDR3 nucleotides: TGTGCCAGCAGTGAGAATCCTATACAGGGGGCCTATGGCTACACCTTC. It specifies CASSENPIQGAYGYTF.

This chain links TRBV2 with TRBJ1-5; no clear D gene. The CDR3 is 14 amino acids. Trimming removed 4 bases from V and 4 bases from J, with 11 bases in between. Per germline, CDR1 SNHLY and CDR2 FYNNEI. In DNA form, the CDR3 reads TGTGCCAGCAGTGGGGGAGTTGGAAATCAGCCCCAGCATTTT. It specifies CASSGGVGNQPQHF.

This clone has a single count. Other DNA sequences in this specimen translate into the identical CDR3. V and J are TRBV6-5 and TRBJ1-2; the match to TRBD1 covers 7 bases. The CDR3 length is 15 residues. Germline V gives CDR1 MNHEY, CDR2 SVGAGI. The V segment lost 2 bases and the J segment 7 bases; nucleotides outside the gene matches: 10. The CDR3 sequence is CASSYVAGGRGGYTF. The CDR3 DNA follows: TGTGCCAGCAGTTACGTGGCAGGGGGGCGGGGTGGCTACACCTTC.

V usage is TRBV6-2 or TRBV6-3 and J usage is TRBJ2-5; 13 bases are a match to TRBD2. This CDR3 spans 16 amino acids. The germline V gene has CDR1 MNHEY and CDR2 SVGEGT. Trimming removed 6 bases from V and 5 bases from J; junction bases left unmatched: 9. The CDR3 sequence is CASSRLTSGGLETQYF. DNA of the CDR3: TGTGCCAGCAGCCGCCTGACTAGCGGGGGGTTGGAGACCCAGTACTTC.